The 23 T cell receptor beta chains in this list originate from one sample, sequenced in a study of shared T cell receptors in the human thymus. Only in-frame clones appear in the TCRdb table, and some are missing; sequencing was by immunoSEQ multiplex PCR. The sample contains 540,000 or so clones, about 80% of which appear only once. The sample was also reused in another study, on human thymus T cells.

Material for sequencing was thymocytes. All receptors derive from a boy in the first two years of life with a congenital heart defect.

The rearrangement joins TRBV5-4 to TRBJ1-2, with no clear D. V lost 0 bases to trimming and J lost 1 base, with 10 bases between them. The CDR3 has 15 residues. Germline CDR1 SGHNT, CDR2 YYREEE (reference sequence). The DNA of the CDR3 is TGTGCCAGCAGCTTGGGAGGGCCCTTTAACTATGGCTACACCTTC. Amino acids: CASSLGGPFNYGYTF.

The J gene is TRBJ2-7, the V gene TRBV7-9; TRBD1 matches at 7 bases. The V gene's germline CDR1 is SEHNR and CDR2 FQNEAQ (reference sequence). The CDR3 totals 15 residues. V trimming: 0 bases; J trimming: 6 bases; junction bases outside the gene matches: 8. CDR3 DNA sequence: TGTGCCAGCAGCTTAGCTTCGGGACAGTACAGCGAGCAGTACTTC. Translated: CASSLASGQYSEQYF. The complete variable domain, with remaining parts taken from reference TRBV7-9 and TRBJ2-7, reads DTGVSQNPRHKITKRGQNVTFRCDPISEHNRLYWYRQTLGQGPEFLTYFQNEAQLEKSRLLSDRFSAERPKGSFSTLEIQRTEQGDSAMYLCASSLASGQYSEQYFGPGTRLTVT.

The chain links TRBV19 to TRBJ1-1; possibly TRBD1 for D (6 bases). V was clipped by 7 bases and J by 2 bases, with 11 bases between them. This CDR3 region has 13 residues. Germline CDR1 and CDR2: LNHDA and SQIVND (reference sequence). The CDR3 coding sequence is TGTGCCAGTAAAACGACAGGCAACACTGAAGCTTTCTTT. Residues: CASKTTGNTEAFF.

This clone was counted once. The chain links TRBV11-3 to TRBJ2-3; D is perhaps TRBD2 (5 bases). CDR1 and CDR2 from the germline V gene are SGHNT and YENEEA. V lost 2 bases and J lost 3, with 12 bases in between. The CDR3 contains 15 residues. CDR3 sequence reads: CASSLMDWLTDTQYF. The CDR3 DNA reads TGTGCCAGCAGCTTAATGGACTGGCTAACAGATACGCAGTATTTT.

This clone was seen a single time. The chain carries TRBV9 and TRBJ2-5; 7 bases are a match to TRBD2. The V gene end was trimmed by 1 base and the J gene end by 7 bases; junction bases not matched to a gene: 10. Germline V gene lookup returns CDR1 SGDLS and CDR2 YYNGEE. The CDR3 is 15 amino acids. In nucleotides, the CDR3 is TGTGCCAGCAGCGTATACGCGGGAGAGGGCGGGACCCAGTACTTC. Protein: CASSVYAGEGGTQYF.

The chain uses TRBV7-2 and TRBJ2-1; 8 bases match TRBD1. Germline CDR1 is SGHTA and CDR2 is FQGNSA. Trimming took 5 bases from V and 8 from J; bases not matched to a gene: 8. The CDR3 spans 14 residues. The CDR3 DNA follows: TGTGCCAGCAGCGACGGACAGGGTGGGCATGAGCAGTTCTTC. Its protein product is CASSDGQGGHEQFF.

The genes are TRBV5-4 and TRBJ2-7; 8 nucleotides align to TRBD2. Trimming cost V 4 bases and J 3 bases; bases outside gene matches: 6. In germline, CDR1 is SGHNT, CDR2 YYREEE (reference sequence). This CDR3 contains 14 residues. CDR3 loop: CASSTRGGFYEQYF. In DNA form, the CDR3 reads TGTGCCAGCAGCACCCGGGGGGGATTCTACGAGCAGTACTTC. The variable domain in full, with the rest retrieved from reference TRBV5-4 and TRBJ2-7, is ETGVTQSPTHLIKTRGQQVTLRCSSQSGHNTVSWYQQALGQGPQFIFQYYREEENGRGNFPPRFSGLQFPNYSSELNVNALELDDSALYLCASSTRGGFYEQYFGPGTRLTVT.

The CDR3 DNA is TGTGCCAGCAGTGAAGGAGGGTCAGTCTCCTACAATGAGCAGTTCTTC. The encoded protein is CASSEGGSVSYNEQFF. The genes are TRBV25-1 and TRBJ2-1; weak D call: TRBD2 (6 bases). This CDR3 contains 16 residues. CDR1 is MGHDK and CDR2 is SYGVNS in the germline V gene. V was trimmed by 2 bases and J by 0 bases, leaving 11 bases between them.

The gene calls are TRBV7-2 and TRBJ2-5; 7 bases are shared with TRBD1. Germline assignment: CDR1 SGHTA and CDR2 FQGNSA. CDR3 length: 13 amino acids. After removal of 6 bases from V and 5 bases from J, the junction contained 6 bases not matched to a gene. CDR3 sequence: CASRTGSEETQYF. In DNA form, the CDR3 reads TGTGCCAGCAGGACAGGGTCCGAGGAGACCCAGTACTTC.

The chain carries TRBV28 and TRBJ1-1; 7 positions match TRBD1. V lost 8 bases, J lost 8 bases, and 11 bases stayed unmatched. The CDR3 contains 13 residues. Germline V gene data show CDR1 as MDHEN and CDR2 as SYDVKM. The CDR3 DNA sequence: TGTGCCAGCGGACAGGATCAACTGCCCGAAGCTTTCTTT. Amino acid sequence: CASGQDQLPEAFF. Using reference TRBV28 and TRBJ1-1 for the parts outside the CDR3, the full variable domain is DVKVTQSSRYLVKRTGEKVFLECVQDMDHENMFWYRQDPGLGLRLIYFSYDVKMKEKGDIPEGYSVSREKKERFSLILESASTNQTSMYLCASGQDQLPEAFFGQGTRLTVV.

The genes are TRBV30 and TRBJ2-5; TRBD2 matches 10 bases. The CDR3 has 14 amino acids. The germline V gene has CDR1 GTSNPN and CDR2 SVGIG (reference sequence). V dropped 0 bases and J dropped 6; count of bases not matched to a gene: 4. CDR3 nucleotide sequence: TGTGCCTGGAGTGTAGCGGGAGGGACGCAGACCCAGTACTTC. This encodes CAWSVAGGTQTQYF.

This clone was seen a few times. V is TRBV4-1 and J is TRBJ1-1; TRBD1 is a possible D gene (5 bases). Germline lookup yields CDR1 MGHRA and CDR2 YSYEKL. V was trimmed by 4 bases and J by 1 base, leaving 13 bases between them. The CDR3 is 15 residues long. CDR3 DNA: TGCGCCAGCAGCCTTACAGGCCAAGAGAACACTGAAGCTTTCTTT. Protein product: CASSLTGQENTEAFF.

V usage is TRBV7-9 and J usage is TRBJ2-5, with TRBD2 as a possible D gene (6 bases). CDR3 length: 13 amino acids. V dropped 7 bases and J dropped 1 base, with 10 bases sitting between them. Germline values: CDR1 SEHNR, CDR2 FQNEAQ (reference sequence). The CDR3 DNA follows: TGTGCCAGCACCTGGGACTCCCAAGAGACCCAGTACTTC. Its protein is CASTWDSQETQYF.

V and J are TRBV27 and TRBJ2-7; 12 bases map to TRBD1. There are 16 residues in the CDR3. Germline CDR1 is MNHEY and CDR2 is SMNVEV (reference sequence). V lost 3 bases to trimming and J lost 4 bases; unmatched junction nucleotides: 7. Here the CDR3 reads CASSLTGTGGFYEQYF. For the CDR3, the DNA is TGTGCCAGCAGTTTGACCGGGACAGGGGGCTTTTACGAGCAGTACTTC.

CDR3 loop: CASSECGKGSYEQYF. CDR3 DNA: TGTGCCAGCAGTGAATGCGGGAAGGGTAGCTACGAGCAGTACTTC. The rearrangement joins TRBV25-1 to TRBJ2-7; TRBD2 is a possible D gene (6 bases). CDR1 is MGHDK, CDR2 SYGVNS, per germline. Trimming stripped 1 base from V and 3 bases from J, with 13 bases between. CDR3 length: 15 residues.

The rearrangement joins TRBV30 to TRBJ1-4; 9 nucleotides align to TRBD1. Losses at the gene ends were 3 bases for V and 5 bases for J; bases not matched to a gene: 4. From germline, CDR1 is GTSNPN and CDR2 SVGIG (reference sequence). This CDR3 spans 14 amino acids. CDR3 sequence (DNA): TGTGCCTGGAGGGTAACAGGGGGCAATGAAAAACTGTTTTTT. The encoded protein is CAWRVTGGNEKLFF. Full variable domain (outside the CDR3, taken from reference TRBV30 and TRBJ1-4): SQTIHQWPATLVQPVGSPLSLECTVEGTSNPNLYWYRQAAGRGLQLLFYSVGIGQISSEVPQNLSASRPQDRQFILSSKKLLLSDSGFYLCAWRVTGGNEKLFFGSGTQLSVL.

The V call is TRBV27, the J call TRBJ2-1, with TRBD2 identical over 9 bases. CDR1 and CDR2 (germline): MNHEY, SMNVEV (reference sequence). V lost 0 bases, J lost 8 bases, and 17 bases stayed unmatched. This CDR3 spans 19 amino acids. CDR3 DNA sequence: TGTGCCAGCAGTTTATCGAGAGGCCCCAGGGCGGGAGGGCTGCATGAGCAGTTCTTC. Amino acids: CASSLSRGPRAGGLHEQFF.

The chain couples TRBV4-3 to TRBJ2-7, with TRBD2 identical over 10 bases. The V gene's germline CDR1 is LGHNA and CDR2 YSLEER. The CDR3 has 16 residues. The J segment lost 0 bases and the V segment lost 0 bases, leaving 2 bases of the junction unmatched. CDR3 amino acids: CASSQETSGVSYEQYF. Here the CDR3 DNA reads TGCGCCAGCAGCCAAGAAACTAGCGGGGTCTCCTACGAGCAGTACTTC.

The chain recombines TRBV4-3 with TRBJ1-5; 8 nucleotides match TRBD1. V was pared by 2 bases and J by 5 bases, with 11 bases of the junction left unmatched. The CDR3 runs 17 residues. CDR1 and CDR2 (germline): LGHNA, YSLEER. In nucleotides, the CDR3 is TGCGCCAGCAGCCAACAATGGGTAACAGGGGGGGATCAGCCCCAGCATTTT. Amino acids: CASSQQWVTGGDQPQHF.

This clone was detected only a few times. The rearrangement links TRBV5-8 to TRBJ2-7, with D perhaps TRBD1 (6 bases). V lost 4 bases and J lost 6, with 14 bases in between. The CDR3 totals 13 residues. CDR1 is SGHTS and CDR2 is YDEGEE in the germline V gene. The CDR3 here is CASSRTGTGEQYF. CDR3 coding DNA: TGTGCCAGCAGCCGCACAGGGACGGGCGAGCAGTACTTC. Combining the CDR3 with reference TRBV5-8 and TRBJ2-7 gives the whole variable domain EAGVTQSPTHLIKTRGQQATLRCSPISGHTSVYWYQQALGLGLQFLLWYDEGEERNRGNFPPRFSGRQFPNYSSELNVNALELEDSALYLCASSRTGTGEQYFGPGTRLTVT.

This clone was counted between two and nine times. The chain combines TRBV30 with TRBJ1-2; a weak D match, TRBD1 (6 bases). V was cut by 0 bases and J by 4 bases, with 18 bases left in between. The length of the CDR3 is 16 residues. From germline, CDR1 is GTSNPN and CDR2 SVGIG (reference sequence). The CDR3 DNA follows: TGTGCCTGGAGTGTACAGGGAGGGTCCGACTCCTATGGCTACACCTTC. It is translated as CAWSVQGGSDSYGYTF.

V gene TRBV9 combines with J gene TRBJ2-7; TRBD1 might be the D (5 bases). CDR3 length: 13 residues. With 7 bases removed from V and 5 bases from J, the gap between germline ends came to 16 bases. Germline CDR1 SGDLS, CDR2 YYNGEE. CDR3 protein: CASGEEGVDEQYF. DNA of the CDR3: TGTGCCAGCGGCGAGGAAGGGGTCGACGAGCAGTACTTC.

This sequence joins TRBV2 and TRBJ1-5; TRBD1 matches 9 bases. The CDR3 contains 18 residues. Germline lookup yields CDR1 SNHLY and CDR2 FYNNEI. Germline trimming cut 6 bases from V and 0 bases from J; bases unmatched to any gene: 12. The CDR3 loop is CASRPGQGWTFSNQPQHF. The DNA for the CDR3 is TGTGCCAGCAGACCGGGACAGGGATGGACCTTTAGCAATCAGCCCCAGCATTTT.